Each of the 9 T cell receptor beta chains below was sequenced from the same sample in a study of blood T cell repertoires in COVID-19 (dated by TCRdb to the early 2020s). The library was made by the immunoSEQ multiplex PCR assay. The table comes from immuneACCESS by way of TCRdb, which keeps in-frame sequences with V and J called. Part of the clones is missing from these tables; in studies checked, under half for an unresolved V gene and the rest for unknown reasons. This sample comprises under 500,000 clones, about 89% of them detected only once. The top ten clones comprise over 4% of the sample. Sequencing used peripheral blood. Receptors originate from a woman in her 30s with acute or convalescent COVID-19.

This chain joins TRBV5-1 and TRBJ1-6; D gene unclear. V lost 0 bases, J lost 10 bases, and 14 bases lay in between. The CDR3 totals 15 residues. From germline, CDR1 is SGHRS and CDR2 YFSETQ. This CDR3 is CASSLGTGSRSPLHF. The CDR3 DNA reads as TGCGCCAGCAGCTTGGGTACGGGTTCGAGGTCACCCCTCCACTTT.

V and J are TRBV15 and TRBJ1-1, with D hard to call. V lost 5 bases and J 6 bases, leaving 10 bases between the germline ends. The CDR3 loop spans 12 amino acids. The germline V gene encodes CDR1 LNHNV and CDR2 YYDKDF (reference sequence). Written as DNA, the CDR3 is TGTGCCACCAGCCCGCGGGTTTCTGAAGCTTTCTTT. Encoded protein: CATSPRVSEAFF.

This sequence joins TRBV11-2 and TRBJ2-5, with 7 bases fitting TRBD2. Trimming at V came to 4 bases and at J to 4 bases, leaving 3 bases not matched to a gene. The CDR3 spans 13 residues. CDR1 is SGHAT, CDR2 FQNNGV, per germline. CDR3 residues: CASSWTSRETQYF. The CDR3 region has the DNA TGTGCCAGCAGCTGGACTAGTAGAGAGACCCAGTACTTC.

V usage is TRBV19 and J usage is TRBJ2-3, with 9 positions matching TRBD2. This CDR3 region has 15 residues. The J segment lost 4 bases and the V segment lost 7 bases, leaving 9 bases of the junction unmatched. The germline gives CDR1 LNHDA, CDR2 SQIVND (reference sequence). For the CDR3, the DNA is TGTGCCAGTAACCCTGGCGGGGGGGCCTCAGATACGCAGTATTTT. As protein: CASNPGGGASDTQYF.

The rearrangement uses TRBV4-1 and TRBJ2-7; D not certain. This CDR3 region has 15 residues. Looked up from germline, CDR1 is MGHRA and CDR2 is YSYEKL. V lost 0 bases, J lost 3 bases, and 12 bases lay in between. The chain's CDR3 is CASSQDLTLRYEQYF. The CDR3 DNA is TGCGCCAGCAGCCAAGATTTGACACTCCGCTACGAGCAGTACTTC.

This clone was detected a few times. The CDR3 spells CASSPPSSQDEQYF. CDR3 nucleotide sequence: TGTGCCAGCTCACCACCGTCTTCACAGGACGAGCAGTACTTC. The chain joins TRBV18 to TRBJ2-7; maybe TRBD1 (5 bases). The CDR3 is made up of 14 amino acids. The V gene's germline CDR1 is KGHSH and CDR2 LQKENI. V lost 0 bases and J lost 5, with 11 bases in between.

The gene calls are TRBV29-1 and TRBJ2-7, with no clear D. Deletions cut 4 bases from V and 0 bases from J, with 10 bases between. This CDR3 has 13 amino acids. Germline V gene data show CDR1 as SQVTM and CDR2 as ANQGSEA. This CDR3 is CSVGAPNSYEQYF. The CDR3 DNA reads TGCAGCGTTGGGGCCCCGAACTCCTACGAGCAGTACTTC.

The CDR3 sequence: CASSPRQGAFNQPQHF. The CDR3 DNA reads as TGTGCCAGCAGCCCCCGACAGGGGGCCTTCAATCAGCCCCAGCATTTT. This chain links TRBV4-2 with TRBJ1-5, with 10 bases identical to TRBD1. CDR1 and CDR2 (germline): LGHNA, YNFKEQ. The CDR3 covers 16 residues. J was trimmed by 3 bases and V by 4 bases; bases with no gene match: 6.

The chain has TRBV3-1 (or the pseudogene TRBV3-2) and TRBJ2-2; D gene ambiguous. The CDR3 is made up of 14 amino acids. V dropped 0 bases and J dropped 7 bases, with 9 bases sitting between them. CDR1 and CDR2 from the germline V gene are LGHDT and YNNKEL (reference sequence). The DNA for the CDR3 is TGTGCCAGCAGCCAAGATAGAGGTGTCGGGGAGCTGTTTTTT. It yields the protein CASSQDRGVGELFF.